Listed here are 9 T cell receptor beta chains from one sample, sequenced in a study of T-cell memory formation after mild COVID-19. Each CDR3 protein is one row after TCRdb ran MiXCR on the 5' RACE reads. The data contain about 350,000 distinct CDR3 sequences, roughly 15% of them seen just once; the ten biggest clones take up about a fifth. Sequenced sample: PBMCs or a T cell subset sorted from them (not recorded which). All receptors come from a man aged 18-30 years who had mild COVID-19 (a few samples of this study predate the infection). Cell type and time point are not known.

Here the CDR3 reads CASSPNRDDVFF. The CDR3 coding sequence is TGTGCCAGCTCACCAAACAGGGACGACGTGTTCTTC. This chain uses TRBV18 with TRBJ2-1; perhaps TRBD1 as D (6 bases). With 2 bases removed from V and 15 bases from J, the gap between germline ends came to 14 bases. The CDR3 contains 12 residues. From germline, CDR1 is KGHSH and CDR2 LQKENI.

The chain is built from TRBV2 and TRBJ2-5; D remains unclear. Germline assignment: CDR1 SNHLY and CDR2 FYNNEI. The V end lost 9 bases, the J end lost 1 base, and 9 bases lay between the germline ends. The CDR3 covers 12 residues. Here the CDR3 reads CASRWSQETQYF. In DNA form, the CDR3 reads TGTGCCAGTCGGTGGTCCCAAGAGACCCAGTACTTC.

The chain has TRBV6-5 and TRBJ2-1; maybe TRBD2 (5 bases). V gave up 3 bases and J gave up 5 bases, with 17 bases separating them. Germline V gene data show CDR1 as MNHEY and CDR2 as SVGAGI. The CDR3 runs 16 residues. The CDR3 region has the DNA TGTGCCAGCAGTTATACCTTAGCGATGACAAACAATGAGCAGTTCTTC. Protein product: CASSYTLAMTNNEQFF.

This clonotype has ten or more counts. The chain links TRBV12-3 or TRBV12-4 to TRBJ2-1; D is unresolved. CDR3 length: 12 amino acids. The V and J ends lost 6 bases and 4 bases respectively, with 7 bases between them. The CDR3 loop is CASSQTYNEQFF. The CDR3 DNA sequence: TGTGCCAGCAGCCAGACTTACAATGAGCAGTTCTTC.

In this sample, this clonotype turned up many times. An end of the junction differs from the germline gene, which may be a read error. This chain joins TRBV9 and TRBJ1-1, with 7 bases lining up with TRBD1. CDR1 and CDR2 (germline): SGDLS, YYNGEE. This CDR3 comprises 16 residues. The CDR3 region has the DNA TGTGCCAGCAGCCCCGCAGGGGGGTTCTGGAACGCTGAAGCTTTCTTT. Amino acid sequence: CASSPAGGFWNAEAFF.

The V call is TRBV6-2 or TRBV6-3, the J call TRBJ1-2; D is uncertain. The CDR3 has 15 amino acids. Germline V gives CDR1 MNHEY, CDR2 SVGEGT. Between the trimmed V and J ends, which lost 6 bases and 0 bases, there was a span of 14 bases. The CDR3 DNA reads TGTGCCAGCAGAACCCAACTCTCTACTAACTATGGCTACACCTTC. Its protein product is CASRTQLSTNYGYTF.

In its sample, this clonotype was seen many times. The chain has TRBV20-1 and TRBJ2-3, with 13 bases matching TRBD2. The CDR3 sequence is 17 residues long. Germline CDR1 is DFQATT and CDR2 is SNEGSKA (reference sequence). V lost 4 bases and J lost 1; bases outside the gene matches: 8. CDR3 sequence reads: CSATTSGGKSGTDTQYF. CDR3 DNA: TGCAGTGCTACGACTAGCGGGGGGAAAAGTGGCACAGATACGCAGTATTTT.

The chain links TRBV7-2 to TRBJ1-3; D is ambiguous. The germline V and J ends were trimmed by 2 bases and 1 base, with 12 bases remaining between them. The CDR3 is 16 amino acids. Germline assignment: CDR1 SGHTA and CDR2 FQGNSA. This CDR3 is CASSLQLVGSGNTIYF. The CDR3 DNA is TGTGCCAGCAGCTTACAGTTGGTCGGGTCTGGAAACACCATATATTTT.

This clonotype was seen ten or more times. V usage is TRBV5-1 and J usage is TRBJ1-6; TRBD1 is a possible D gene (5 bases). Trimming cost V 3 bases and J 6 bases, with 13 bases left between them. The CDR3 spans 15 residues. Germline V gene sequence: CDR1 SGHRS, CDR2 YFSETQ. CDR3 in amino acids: CASSSRRARNSPLHF. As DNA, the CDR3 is TGCGCCAGCAGCTCCCGCAGGGCCCGTAATTCACCCCTCCACTTT.